This T cell receptor beta chain was sequenced for a study of Ad26.COV2.S vaccination and SARS-CoV-2 variants. Study context: Intramuscular Ad26.COV2.S doses were given once or twice, 56 days apart.

Sequencing used immunoSEQ multiplex PCR; TCRdb keeps in-frame clones, though not all of them. Of about 390,000 clones in the sample, approximately 86% were seen once. The treatment is: about 20 received Ad26.COV2.S at low or high dose, single or two shots; roughly five received placebo; per-sample allocation not given. Sampling took place 63 days after the first vaccine or placebo injection. Adults aged 18-55 years in Boston included the donor. The ends were cut back, 6 bases at V and 4 bases at J, with 18 bases in the middle. The CDR3 runs to 15 residues. The germline CDR1 and CDR2 sequences are WSHSY and SAAADI.

The rearrangement joins TRBV10-2 to TRBJ2-5; D may be TRBD1 (6 bases). The source is a person between 18 and 60 years old who received the Ad26.COV2.S COVID-19 vaccine or a placebo. Here the sequenced sample was peripheral blood, taken in a trial of Ad26.COV2.S vaccine versus placebo. Written as DNA, the CDR3 is TGCGCCAGCAGGGAAACACAGGGTCTTCGAGAGACCCAGTACTTC. Residues: CASRETQGLRETQYF.